This TCR beta chain originates from a study of Graves' ophthalmopathy and Graves' hyperthyroidism. The CDR3 sequence is 13 residues long. Germline V gene lookup returns CDR1 GTSNPN and CDR2 SVGIG (reference sequence). The V end was cut by 4 bases, the J end by 8 bases, with 14 bases between. RNA transcripts served as template for amplifying TCR beta CDR3 sequences. First-round RT-PCR relied on HTBI primers, and a second-round multiplex PCR came next. TCRdb reprocessed the multiplex PCR reads with MiXCR, giving one entry per CDR3 protein. The sample includes approximately 1.2 million distinct CDR3 sequences, roughly two fifths of them seen just once. This clonotype came up a few times.

The chain employs TRBV30 and TRBJ1-4; D ambiguous. Sequenced: peripheral blood or thyroid tissue (not recorded which). The source is an adult man with Graves' hyperthyroidism. In nucleotides, the CDR3 is TGTGCCTGGACTTCCACGACGTACGAAAAACTGTTTTTT. This translates into CAWTSTTYEKLFF.